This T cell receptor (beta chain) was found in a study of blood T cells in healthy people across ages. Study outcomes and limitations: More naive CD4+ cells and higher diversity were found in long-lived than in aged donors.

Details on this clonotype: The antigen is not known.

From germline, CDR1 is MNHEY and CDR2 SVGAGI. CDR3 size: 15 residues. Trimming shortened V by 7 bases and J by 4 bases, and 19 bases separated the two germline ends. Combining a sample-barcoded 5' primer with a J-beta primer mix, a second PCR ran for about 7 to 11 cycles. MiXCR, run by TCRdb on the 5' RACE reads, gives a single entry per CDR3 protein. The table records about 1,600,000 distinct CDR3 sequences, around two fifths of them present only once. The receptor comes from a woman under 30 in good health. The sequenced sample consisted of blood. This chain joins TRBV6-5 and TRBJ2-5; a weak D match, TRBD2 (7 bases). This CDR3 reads CASTKEGGPVETQYF. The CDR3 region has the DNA TGTGCCAGCACCAAGGAGGGGGGGCCGGTAGAGACCCAGTACTTC.